The T cell receptor (beta chain) described here comes from a study of read filtering for tumor transcriptome and immune sequencing. About the study: Revised staging placed 8 or 9 patients in R-ISS I, some 17 in II, about seven in III. TCR-mapped reads were about 3.5 to 10.27 million with IR-seq versus about 85 to 1,300 with RNA-seq.

This clonotype was seen ten or more times. Its antigen is currently unknown. From 300 to 450 ng of RNA, a library with molecular barcoded alpha/delta and beta/gamma adaptors was made. TCRdb analysed the reads with MiXCR anew, one entry per CDR3 protein. The repertoire holds roughly 93,000 distinct CDR3 sequences, roughly 21% seen once, with 9.5% to 12% in the top ten. Bone marrow was sampled from every patient at the time of active disease. Whole-study results and caveats: The sorted CD138-negative fraction was a mixed bone marrow immune population, not purified T cells.

The CDR3 runs to 13 residues. Per the germline V gene, CDR1 is SNHLY and CDR2 is FYNNEI. The V end lost 4 bases, the J end lost 5 bases, and 11 bases lay between the germline ends. The gene calls are TRBV2 and TRBJ1-2; maybe TRBD1 (6 bases). Sequencing input: a population of CD138-negative cells sorted from bone marrow. This clonotype was obtained from a donor at least 40 years old with multiple myeloma. The CDR3 nucleotides are TGTGCCAGCAGTGCCCGGGACAATTATGGCTACACCTTC. Its protein is CASSARDNYGYTF.